The clone carrying this TCR beta chain was seen ten or more times. Antigen specificity is unknown. This record belongs to a study of identical twins. Study-wide findings and caveats: Beta out-of-frame twin sharing showed a weaker excess.

From the 5' RACE reads, TCRdb called clonotypes with MiXCR, one entry per CDR3 protein. Among 690,000 or so distinct CDR3 sequences listed, around 8.6% were seen once. Germline V gene lookup returns CDR1 SGHAT and CDR2 FQNNGV. Trimming left V 3 bases short and J 7 bases short, with 6 bases between. The CDR3 totals 12 residues. Healthy Caucasians were all of the donors. The data also belong to a second study, concerning yellow fever vaccine responses in identical twins.

This receptor was taken from a woman aged 18-35 years in good health. The chain uses TRBV11-2 and TRBJ2-2; D is perhaps TRBD1 or TRBD2 (5 bases each). Specimen: PBMCs. The CDR3 sequence is CASSLRGGELFF. In nucleotides, the CDR3 is TGTGCCAGCAGCTTGAGGGGCGGGGAGCTGTTTTTT. Filled out from reference TRBV11-2 and TRBJ2-2, the complete variable domain reads EAGVAQSPRYKIIEKRQSVAFWCNPISGHATLYWYQQILGQGPKLLIQFQNNGVVDDSQLPKDRFSAERLKGVDSTLKIQPAKLEDSAVYLCASSLRGGELFFGEGSRLTVL.